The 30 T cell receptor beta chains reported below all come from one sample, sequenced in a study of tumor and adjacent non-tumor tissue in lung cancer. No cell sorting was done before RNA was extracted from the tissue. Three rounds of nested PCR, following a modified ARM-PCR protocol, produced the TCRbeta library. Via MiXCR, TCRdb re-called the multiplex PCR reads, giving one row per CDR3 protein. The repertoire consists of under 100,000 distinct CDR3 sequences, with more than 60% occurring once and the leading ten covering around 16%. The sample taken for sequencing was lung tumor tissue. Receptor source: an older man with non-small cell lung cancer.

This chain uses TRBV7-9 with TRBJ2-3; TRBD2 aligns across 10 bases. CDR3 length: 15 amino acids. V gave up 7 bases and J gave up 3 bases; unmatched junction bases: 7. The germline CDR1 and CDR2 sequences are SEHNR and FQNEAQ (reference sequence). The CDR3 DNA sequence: TGTGCCAGCATGAGCGGGAGGGTCTCAACAGATACGCAGTATTTT. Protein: CASMSGRVSTDTQYF.

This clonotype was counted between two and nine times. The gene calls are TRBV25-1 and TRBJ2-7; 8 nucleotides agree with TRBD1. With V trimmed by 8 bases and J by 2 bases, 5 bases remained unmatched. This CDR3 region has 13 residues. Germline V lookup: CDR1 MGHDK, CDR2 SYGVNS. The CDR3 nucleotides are TGTGCCAGCTCCAGGGGGCTAACCTACGAGCAGTACTTC. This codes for CASSRGLTYEQYF.

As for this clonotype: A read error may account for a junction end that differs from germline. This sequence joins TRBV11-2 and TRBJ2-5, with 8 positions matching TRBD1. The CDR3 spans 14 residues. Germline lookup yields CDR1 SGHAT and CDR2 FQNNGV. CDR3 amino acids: CASGLGQGGEIQYF. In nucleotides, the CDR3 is TGTGCCAGCGGCTTAGGACAGGGTGGGGAGATCCAGTACTTC.

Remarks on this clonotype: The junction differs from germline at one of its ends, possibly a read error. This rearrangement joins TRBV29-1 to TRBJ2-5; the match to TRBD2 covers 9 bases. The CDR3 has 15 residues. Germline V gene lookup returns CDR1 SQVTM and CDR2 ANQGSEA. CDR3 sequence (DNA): TGTAGCGTTGAGGGTAGCGGGGGACTCCAAGAGACCCAGTACTTC. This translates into CSVEGSGGLQETQYF.

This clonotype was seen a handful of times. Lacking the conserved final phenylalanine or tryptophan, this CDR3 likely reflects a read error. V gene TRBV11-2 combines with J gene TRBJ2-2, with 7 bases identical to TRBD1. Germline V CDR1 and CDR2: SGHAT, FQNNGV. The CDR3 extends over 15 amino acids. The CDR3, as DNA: TGTGACAGCAGCTTAGGCAGGGGGAGAACAGGGGAGCTGTTTTCT. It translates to CDSSLGRGRTGELFS.

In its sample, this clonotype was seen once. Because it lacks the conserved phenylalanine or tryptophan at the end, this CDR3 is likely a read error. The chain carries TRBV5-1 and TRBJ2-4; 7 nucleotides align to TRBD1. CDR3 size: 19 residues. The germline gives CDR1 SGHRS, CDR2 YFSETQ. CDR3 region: CASSSQTGIGNLAKNIQYL. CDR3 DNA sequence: TGCGCCAGTAGCTCACAGACAGGGATTGGAAATCTAGCCAAAAACATTCAGTACTTA.

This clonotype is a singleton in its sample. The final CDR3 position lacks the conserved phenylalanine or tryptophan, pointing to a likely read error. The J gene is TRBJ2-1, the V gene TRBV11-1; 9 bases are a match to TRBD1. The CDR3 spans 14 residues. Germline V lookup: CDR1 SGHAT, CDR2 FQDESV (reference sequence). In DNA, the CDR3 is TGTTCCAGCAGCCCCAGGACAGGGGTGGATGAGCAGTTCCTC. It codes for CSSSPRTGVDEQFL.

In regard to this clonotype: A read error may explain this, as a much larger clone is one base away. The CDR3 DNA reads as TGTACCAGCAGTCCGGGACAGGGTCTCTCCTACGAGCAGTACTTC. It codes for CTSSPGQGLSYEQYF. The rearrangement links TRBV12-3 or TRBV12-4 to TRBJ2-7, with 9 bases that match TRBD1. The CDR3 spans 15 residues.

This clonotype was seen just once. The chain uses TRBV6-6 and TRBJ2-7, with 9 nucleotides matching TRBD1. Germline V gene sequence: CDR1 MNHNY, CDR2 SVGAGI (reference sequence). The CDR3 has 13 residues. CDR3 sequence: CASSSGTGNEQYV. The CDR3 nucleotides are TGTGCCAGCAGTTCCGGGACAGGGAACGAGCAATACGTC.

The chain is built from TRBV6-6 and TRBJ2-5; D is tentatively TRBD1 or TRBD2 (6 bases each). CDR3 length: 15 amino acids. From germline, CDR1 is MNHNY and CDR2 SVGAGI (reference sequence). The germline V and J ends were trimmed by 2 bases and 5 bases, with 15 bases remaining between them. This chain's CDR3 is CASSYIGGSGETQYF. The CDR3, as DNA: TGTGCCAGCAGTTACATCGGGGGCAGTGGGGAGACCCAGTACTTC.

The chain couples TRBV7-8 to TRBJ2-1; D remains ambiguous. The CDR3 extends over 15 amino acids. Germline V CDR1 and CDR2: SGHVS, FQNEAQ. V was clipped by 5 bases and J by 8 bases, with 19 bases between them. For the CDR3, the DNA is TGTGCCAGCAGCCCCCTGCAGGAATTTGTAGATGAGCAGTTCTTC. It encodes CASSPLQEFVDEQFF.

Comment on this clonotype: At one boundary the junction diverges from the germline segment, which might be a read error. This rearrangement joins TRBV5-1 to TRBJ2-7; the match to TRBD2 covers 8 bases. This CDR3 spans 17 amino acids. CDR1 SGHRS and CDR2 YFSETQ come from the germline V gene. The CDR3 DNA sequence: TGCGCCAGCAGCCTCGCGGGGGGCAAGATCAGCTCCTTCGAGCAGTACTTC. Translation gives CASSLAGGKISSFEQYF.

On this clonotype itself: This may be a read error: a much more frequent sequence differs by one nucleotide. This CDR3 is CANSFSGNYGYTF. In DNA form, the CDR3 reads TGTGCCAACAGTTTTTCAGGGAATTATGGCTACACCTTC. This sequence joins TRBV28 and TRBJ1-2; perhaps TRBD1 as D (5 bases). CDR1 MDHEN and CDR2 SYDVKM come from the germline V gene. The CDR3 has 13 residues.

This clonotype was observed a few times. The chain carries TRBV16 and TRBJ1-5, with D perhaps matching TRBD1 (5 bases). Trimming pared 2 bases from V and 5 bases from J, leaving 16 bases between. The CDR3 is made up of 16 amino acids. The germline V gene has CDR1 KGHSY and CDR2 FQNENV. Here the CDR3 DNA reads TGTGCCAGCAGCCAAGAGAGGGGCCGTGGGGATCAGCCCCAGCATTTT. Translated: CASSQERGRGDQPQHF.

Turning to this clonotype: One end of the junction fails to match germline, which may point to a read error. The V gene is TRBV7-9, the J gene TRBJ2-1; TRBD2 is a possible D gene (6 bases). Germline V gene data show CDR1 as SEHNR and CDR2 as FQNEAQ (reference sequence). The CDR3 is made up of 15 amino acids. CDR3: CASSIAVMGYNEQFF. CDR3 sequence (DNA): TGTGCCAGCAGCATAGCGGTCATGGGCTACAATGAGCAGTTCTTC.

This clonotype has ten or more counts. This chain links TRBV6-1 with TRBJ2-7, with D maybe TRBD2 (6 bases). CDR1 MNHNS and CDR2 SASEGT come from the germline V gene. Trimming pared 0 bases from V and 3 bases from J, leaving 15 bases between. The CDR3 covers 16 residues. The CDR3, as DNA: TGTGCCAGCAGTGAAGCGTCATTTGGAGGGGACTACGAGCAGTACTTC. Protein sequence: CASSEASFGGDYEQYF.

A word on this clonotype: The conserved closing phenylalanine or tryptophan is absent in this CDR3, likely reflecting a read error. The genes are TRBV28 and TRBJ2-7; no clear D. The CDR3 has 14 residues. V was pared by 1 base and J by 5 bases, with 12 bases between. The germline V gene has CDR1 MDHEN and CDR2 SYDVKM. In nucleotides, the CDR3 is TGTGCCAGCAGTTTATATGGTCCCCAAGACGAGCAGTACTCC. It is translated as CASSLYGPQDEQYS.

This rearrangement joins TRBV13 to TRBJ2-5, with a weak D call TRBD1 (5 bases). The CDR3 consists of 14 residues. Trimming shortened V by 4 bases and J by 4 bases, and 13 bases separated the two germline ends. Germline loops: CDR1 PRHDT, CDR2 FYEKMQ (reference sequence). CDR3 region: CASSSRQIVETQYF. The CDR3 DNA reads TGTGCCAGCAGCTCCCGACAGATCGTAGAGACCCAGTACTTC.

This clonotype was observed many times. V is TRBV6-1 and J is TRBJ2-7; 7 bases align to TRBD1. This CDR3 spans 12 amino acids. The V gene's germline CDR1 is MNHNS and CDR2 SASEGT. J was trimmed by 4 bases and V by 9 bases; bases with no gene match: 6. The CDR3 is CASAKGAYEQYF. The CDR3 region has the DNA TGTGCCAGTGCGAAGGGGGCGTACGAGCAGTACTTC.

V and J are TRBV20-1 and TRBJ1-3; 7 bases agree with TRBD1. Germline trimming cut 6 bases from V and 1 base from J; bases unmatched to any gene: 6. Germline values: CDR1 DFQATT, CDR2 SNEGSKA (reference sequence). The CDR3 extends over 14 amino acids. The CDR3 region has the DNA TGCAGTGCCGGCGCAGGGGGTTCTGGAAACACCATATATTTT. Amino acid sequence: CSAGAGGSGNTIYF.

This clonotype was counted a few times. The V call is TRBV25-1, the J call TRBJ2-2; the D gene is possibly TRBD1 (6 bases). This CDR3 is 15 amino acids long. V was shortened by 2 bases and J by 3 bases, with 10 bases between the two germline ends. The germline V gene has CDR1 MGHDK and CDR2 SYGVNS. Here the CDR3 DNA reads TGTGCCAGCAGTGAACTCAGGGGAGACACCGGGGAGCTGTTTTTT. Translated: CASSELRGDTGELFF. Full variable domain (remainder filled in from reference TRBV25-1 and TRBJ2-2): EADIYQTPRYLVIGTGKKITLECSQTMGHDKMYWYQQDPGMELHLIHYSYGVNSTEKGDLSSESTVSRIRTEHFPLTLESARPSHTSQYLCASSELRGDTGELFFGEGSRLTVL.

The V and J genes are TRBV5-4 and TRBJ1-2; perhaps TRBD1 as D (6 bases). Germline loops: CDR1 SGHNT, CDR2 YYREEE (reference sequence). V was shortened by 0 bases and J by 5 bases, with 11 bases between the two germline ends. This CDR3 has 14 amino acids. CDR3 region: CASSLGRGVYGYTF. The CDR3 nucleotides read TGTGCCAGCAGCTTGGGGAGGGGGGTGTATGGCTACACCTTC.

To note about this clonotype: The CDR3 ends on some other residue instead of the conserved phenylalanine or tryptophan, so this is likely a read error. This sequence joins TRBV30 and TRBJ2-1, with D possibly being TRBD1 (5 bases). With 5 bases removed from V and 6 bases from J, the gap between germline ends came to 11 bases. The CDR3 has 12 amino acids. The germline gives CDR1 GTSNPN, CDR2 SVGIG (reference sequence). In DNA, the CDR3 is TGTGCCTGGCGACAGATCACCAATGAGCAGTTCCTC. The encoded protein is CAWRQITNEQFL.

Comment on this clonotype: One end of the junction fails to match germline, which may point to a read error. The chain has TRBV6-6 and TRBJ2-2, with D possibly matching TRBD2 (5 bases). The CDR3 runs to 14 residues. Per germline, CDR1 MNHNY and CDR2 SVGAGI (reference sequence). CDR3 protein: CASSPERVTVELFF. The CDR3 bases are TGTGCCAGCAGTCCGGAGAGGGTCACCGTGGAGCTGTTTTTT.

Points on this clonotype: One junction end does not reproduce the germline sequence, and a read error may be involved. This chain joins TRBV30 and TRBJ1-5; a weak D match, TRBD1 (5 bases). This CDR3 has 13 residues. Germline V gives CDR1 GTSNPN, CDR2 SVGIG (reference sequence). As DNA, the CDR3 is TGTGCCTTGAGTGTAGAGGGGAATCAGCCCCAGCATTTT. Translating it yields CALSVEGNQPQHF. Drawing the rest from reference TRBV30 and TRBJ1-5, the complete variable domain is SQTIHQWPATLVQPVGSPLSLECTVEGTSNPNLYWYRQAAGRGLQLLFYSVGIGQISSEVPQNLSASRPQDRQFILSSKKLLLSDSGFYLCALSVEGNQPQHFGDGTRLSIL.

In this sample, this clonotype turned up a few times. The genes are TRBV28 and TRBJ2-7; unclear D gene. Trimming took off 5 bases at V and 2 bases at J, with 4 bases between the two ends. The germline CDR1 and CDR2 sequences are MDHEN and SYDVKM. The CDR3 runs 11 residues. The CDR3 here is CASSHTYEQYF. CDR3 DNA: TGTGCCAGCAGTCACACCTACGAGCAGTACTTC.

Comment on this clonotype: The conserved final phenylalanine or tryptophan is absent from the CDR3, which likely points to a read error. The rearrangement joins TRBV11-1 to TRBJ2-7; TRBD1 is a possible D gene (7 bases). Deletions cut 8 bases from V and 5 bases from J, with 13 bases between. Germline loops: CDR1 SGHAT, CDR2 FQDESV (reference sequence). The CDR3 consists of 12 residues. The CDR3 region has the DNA TGTGCCAGCCGCGGGACAGCTCACGAGCAGTACCTT. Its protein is CASRGTAHEQYL.

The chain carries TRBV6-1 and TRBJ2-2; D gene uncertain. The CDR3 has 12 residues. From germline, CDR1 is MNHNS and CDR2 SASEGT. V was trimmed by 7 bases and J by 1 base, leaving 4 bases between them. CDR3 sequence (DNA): TGTGCCAGCACATGGAACACCGGGGAGCTGTTTTTT. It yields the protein CASTWNTGELFF.

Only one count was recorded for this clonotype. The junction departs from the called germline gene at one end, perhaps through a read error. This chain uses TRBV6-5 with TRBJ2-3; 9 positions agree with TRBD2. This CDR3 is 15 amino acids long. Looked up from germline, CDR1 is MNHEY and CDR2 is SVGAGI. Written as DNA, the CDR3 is TGTGCCAGCAATTACTCGATAGCGGGAGCGGATACGCAGTATTTT. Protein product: CASNYSIAGADTQYF.

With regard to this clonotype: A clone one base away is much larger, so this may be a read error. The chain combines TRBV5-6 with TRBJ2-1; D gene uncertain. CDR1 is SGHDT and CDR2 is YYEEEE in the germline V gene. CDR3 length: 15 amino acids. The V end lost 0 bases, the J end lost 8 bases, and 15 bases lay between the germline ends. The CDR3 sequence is CASSLVATKRHEQFF. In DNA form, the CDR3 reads TGTGCCAGCAGCTTGGTGGCAACTAAGAGGCATGAGCAGTTCTTC.